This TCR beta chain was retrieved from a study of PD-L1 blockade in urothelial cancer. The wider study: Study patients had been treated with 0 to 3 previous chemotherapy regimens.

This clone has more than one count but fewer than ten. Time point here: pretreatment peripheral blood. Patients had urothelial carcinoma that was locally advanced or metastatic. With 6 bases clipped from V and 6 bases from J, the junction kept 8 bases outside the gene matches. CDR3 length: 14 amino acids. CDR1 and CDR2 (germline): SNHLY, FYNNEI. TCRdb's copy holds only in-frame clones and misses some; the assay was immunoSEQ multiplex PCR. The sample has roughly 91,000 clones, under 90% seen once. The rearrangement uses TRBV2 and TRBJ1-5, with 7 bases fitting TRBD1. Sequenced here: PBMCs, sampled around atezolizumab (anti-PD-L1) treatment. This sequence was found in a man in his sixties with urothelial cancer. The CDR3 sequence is CASRGQGGSQPQHF. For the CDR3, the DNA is TGTGCCAGCAGAGGGCAGGGGGGTTCTCAGCCCCAGCATTTT.